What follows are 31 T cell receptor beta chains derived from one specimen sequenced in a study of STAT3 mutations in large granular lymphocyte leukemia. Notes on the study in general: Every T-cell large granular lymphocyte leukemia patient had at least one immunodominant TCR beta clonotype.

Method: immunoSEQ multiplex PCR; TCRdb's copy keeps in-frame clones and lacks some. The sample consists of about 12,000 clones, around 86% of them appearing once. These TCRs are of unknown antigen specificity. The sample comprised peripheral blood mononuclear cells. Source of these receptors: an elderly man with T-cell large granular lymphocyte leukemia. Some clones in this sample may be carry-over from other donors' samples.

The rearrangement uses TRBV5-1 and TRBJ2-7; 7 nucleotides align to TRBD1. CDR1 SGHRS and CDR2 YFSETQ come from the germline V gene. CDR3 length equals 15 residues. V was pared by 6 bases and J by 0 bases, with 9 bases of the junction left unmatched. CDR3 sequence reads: CASNHRTGYSYEQYF. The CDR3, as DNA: TGCGCCAGCAACCATCGGACAGGATACTCCTACGAGCAGTACTTC.

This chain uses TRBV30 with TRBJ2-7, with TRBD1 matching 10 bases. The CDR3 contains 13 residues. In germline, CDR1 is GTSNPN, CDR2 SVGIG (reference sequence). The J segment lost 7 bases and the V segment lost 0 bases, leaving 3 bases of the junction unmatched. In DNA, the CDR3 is TGTGCCTGGAGTGTGGGACAGGGGTGGGAGCAGTACTTC. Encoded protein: CAWSVGQGWEQYF.

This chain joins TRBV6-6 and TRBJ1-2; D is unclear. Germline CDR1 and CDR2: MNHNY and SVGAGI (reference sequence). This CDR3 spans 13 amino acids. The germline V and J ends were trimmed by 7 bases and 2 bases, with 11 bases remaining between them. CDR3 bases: TGTGCCAGCATTCCTGACGAGAACTATGGCTACACCTTC. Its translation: CASIPDENYGYTF.

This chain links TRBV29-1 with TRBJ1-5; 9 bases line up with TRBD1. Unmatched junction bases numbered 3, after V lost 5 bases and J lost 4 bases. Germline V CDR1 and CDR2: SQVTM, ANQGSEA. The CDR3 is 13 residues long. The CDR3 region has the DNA TGCAGCGTTACAGGGGGCGGGAATCAGCCCCAGCATTTT. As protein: CSVTGGGNQPQHF.

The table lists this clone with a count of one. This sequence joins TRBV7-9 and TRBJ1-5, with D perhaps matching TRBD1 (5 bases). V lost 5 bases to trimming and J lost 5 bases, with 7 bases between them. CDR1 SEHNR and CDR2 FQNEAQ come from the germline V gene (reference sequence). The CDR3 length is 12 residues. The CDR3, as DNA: TGTGCCAGCAGCCGGGGGGATCAGCCCCAGCATTTT. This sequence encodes CASSRGDQPQHF.

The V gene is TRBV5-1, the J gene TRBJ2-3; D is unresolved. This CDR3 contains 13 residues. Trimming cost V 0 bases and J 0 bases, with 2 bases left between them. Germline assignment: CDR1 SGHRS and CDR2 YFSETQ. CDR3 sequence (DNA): TGCGCCAGCAGCTTGGACAGCACAGATACGCAGTATTTT. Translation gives CASSLDSTDTQYF.

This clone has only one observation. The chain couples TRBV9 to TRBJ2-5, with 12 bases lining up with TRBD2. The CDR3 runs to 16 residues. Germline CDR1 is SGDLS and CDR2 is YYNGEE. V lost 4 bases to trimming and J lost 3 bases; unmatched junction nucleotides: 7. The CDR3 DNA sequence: TGTGCCAGCAGCCCCACTAGCGGGGGGCGAAAAGAGACCCAGTACTTC. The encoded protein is CASSPTSGGRKETQYF.

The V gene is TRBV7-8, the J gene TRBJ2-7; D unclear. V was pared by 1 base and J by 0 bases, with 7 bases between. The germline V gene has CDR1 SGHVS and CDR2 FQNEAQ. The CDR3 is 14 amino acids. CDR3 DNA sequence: TGTGCCAGCAGCTTAGTAGCTTACTCCTACGAGCAGTACTTC. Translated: CASSLVAYSYEQYF.

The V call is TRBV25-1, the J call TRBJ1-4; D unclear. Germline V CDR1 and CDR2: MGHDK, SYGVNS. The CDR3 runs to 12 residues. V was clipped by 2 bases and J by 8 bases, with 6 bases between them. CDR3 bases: TGTGCCAGCAGTGAAGTTGGGGAAAAACTGTTTTTT. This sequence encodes CASSEVGEKLFF.

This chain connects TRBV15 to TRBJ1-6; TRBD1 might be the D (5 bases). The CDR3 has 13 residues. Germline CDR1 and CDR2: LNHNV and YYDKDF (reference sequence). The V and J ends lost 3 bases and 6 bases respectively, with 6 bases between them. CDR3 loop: CATSRGGNSPLHF. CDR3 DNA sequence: TGTGCCACCAGCAGGGGGGGTAATTCACCCCTCCACTTT.

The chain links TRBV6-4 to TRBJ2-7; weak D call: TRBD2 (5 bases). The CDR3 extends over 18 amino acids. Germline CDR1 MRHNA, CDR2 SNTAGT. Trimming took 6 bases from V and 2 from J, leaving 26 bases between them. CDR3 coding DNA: TGTGCCAGCAGGGCCGGGGTCACGGACGATCTTGGGACCTACGAGCAGTACTTC. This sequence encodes CASRAGVTDDLGTYEQYF.

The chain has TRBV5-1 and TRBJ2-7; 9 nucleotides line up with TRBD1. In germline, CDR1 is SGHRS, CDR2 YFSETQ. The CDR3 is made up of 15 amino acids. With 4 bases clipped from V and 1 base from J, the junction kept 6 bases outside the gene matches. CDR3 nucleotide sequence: TGCGCCAGCAGCCGGGGACAGGGAATGTCCTACGAGCAGTACTTC. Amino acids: CASSRGQGMSYEQYF.

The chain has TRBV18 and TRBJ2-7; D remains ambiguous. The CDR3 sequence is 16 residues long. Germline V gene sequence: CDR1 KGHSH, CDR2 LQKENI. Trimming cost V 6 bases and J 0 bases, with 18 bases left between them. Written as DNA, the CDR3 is TGTGCCAGCTCGGAGTATAGTCCTAACCACTCCTACGAGCAGTACTTC. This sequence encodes CASSEYSPNHSYEQYF. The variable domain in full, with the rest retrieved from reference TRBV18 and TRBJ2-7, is NAGVMQNPRHLVRRRGQEARLRCSPMKGHSHVYWYRQLPEEGLKFMVYLQKENIIDESGMPKERFSAEFPKEGPSILRIQQVVRGDSAAYFCASSEYSPNHSYEQYFGPGTRLTVT.

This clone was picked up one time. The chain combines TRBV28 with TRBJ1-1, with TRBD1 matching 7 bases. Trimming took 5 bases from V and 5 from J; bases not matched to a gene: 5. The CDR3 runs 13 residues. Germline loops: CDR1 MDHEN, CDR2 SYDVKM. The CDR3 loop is CASSRGRGTEAFF. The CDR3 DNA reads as TGTGCCAGCAGTAGGGGGCGAGGAACTGAAGCTTTCTTT.

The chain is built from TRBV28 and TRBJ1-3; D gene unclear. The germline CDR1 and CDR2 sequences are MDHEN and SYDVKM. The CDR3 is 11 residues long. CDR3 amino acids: CVANSGNTIYF. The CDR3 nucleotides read TGTGTGGCCAATTCTGGAAACACCATATATTTT. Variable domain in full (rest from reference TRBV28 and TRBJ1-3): DVKVTQSSRYLVKRTGEKVFLECVQDMDHENMFWYRQDPGLGLRLIYFSYDVKMKEKGDIPEGYSVSREKKERFSLILESASTNQTSMYLCVANSGNTIYFGEGSWLTVV.

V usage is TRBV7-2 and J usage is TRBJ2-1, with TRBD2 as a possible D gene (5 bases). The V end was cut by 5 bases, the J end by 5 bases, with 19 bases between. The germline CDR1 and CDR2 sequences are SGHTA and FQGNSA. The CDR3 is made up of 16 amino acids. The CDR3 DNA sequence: TGTGCCAGCAGCCCTAGGGCGGCTAGCCTTAACAATGAGCAGTTCTTC. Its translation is CASSPRAASLNNEQFF.

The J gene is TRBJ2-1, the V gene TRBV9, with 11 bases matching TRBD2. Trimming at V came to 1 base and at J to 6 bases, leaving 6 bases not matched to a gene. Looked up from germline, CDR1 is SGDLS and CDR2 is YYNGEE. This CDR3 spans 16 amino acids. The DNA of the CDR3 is TGTGCCAGCAGCGTACTAGCGGGGGGAAAGAGCAATGAGCAGTTCTTC. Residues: CASSVLAGGKSNEQFF.

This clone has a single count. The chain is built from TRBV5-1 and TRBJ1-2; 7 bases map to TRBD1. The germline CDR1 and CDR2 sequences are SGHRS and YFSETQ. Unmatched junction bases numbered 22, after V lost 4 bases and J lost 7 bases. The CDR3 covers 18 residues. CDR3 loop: CASSQGTDRSQSLGGYTF. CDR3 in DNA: TGCGCCAGCAGCCAAGGGACGGACAGGTCGCAATCTTTGGGTGGCTACACCTTC.

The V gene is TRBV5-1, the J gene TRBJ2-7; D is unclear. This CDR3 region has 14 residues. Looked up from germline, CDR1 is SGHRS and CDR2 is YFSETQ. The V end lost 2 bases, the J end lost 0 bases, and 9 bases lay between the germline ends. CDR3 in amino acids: CASSFEQISYEQYF. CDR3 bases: TGCGCCAGCAGCTTCGAACAGATCTCCTACGAGCAGTACTTC.

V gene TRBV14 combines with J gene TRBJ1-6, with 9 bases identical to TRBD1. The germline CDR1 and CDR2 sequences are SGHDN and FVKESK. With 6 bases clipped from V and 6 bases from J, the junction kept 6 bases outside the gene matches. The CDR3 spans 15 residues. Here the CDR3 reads CASSPGQGINSPLHF. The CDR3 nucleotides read TGTGCCAGCAGTCCGGGACAGGGCATTAATTCACCCCTCCACTTT.

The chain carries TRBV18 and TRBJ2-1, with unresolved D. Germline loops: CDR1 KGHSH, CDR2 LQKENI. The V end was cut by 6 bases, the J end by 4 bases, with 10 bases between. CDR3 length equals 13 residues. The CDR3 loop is CASSDPRYNEQFF. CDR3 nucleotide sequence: TGTGCCAGCTCCGACCCTAGGTACAATGAGCAGTTCTTC.

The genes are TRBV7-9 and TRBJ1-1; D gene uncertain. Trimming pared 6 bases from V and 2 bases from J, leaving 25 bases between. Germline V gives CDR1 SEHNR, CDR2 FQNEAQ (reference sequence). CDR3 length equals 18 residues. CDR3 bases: TGTGCCAGCAGTCGAGAGGAGGGTTTCGGGCAACCAAACACTGAAGCTTTCTTT. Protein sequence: CASSREEGFGQPNTEAFF.

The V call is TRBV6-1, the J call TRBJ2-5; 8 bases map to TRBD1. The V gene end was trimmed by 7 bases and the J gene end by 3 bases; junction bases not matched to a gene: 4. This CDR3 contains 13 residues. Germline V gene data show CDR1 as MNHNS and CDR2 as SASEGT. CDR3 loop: CASIRGLEETQYF. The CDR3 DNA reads TGTGCCAGCATCAGGGGGCTGGAAGAGACCCAGTACTTC.

Written as DNA, the CDR3 is TGTGCCAGGATCAGGAGGGGGAACACTGAAGCTTTCTTT. Translated: CARIRRGNTEAFF. This rearrangement joins TRBV21-1 to TRBJ1-1. TRBV21-1 is a pseudogene segment. This CDR3 has 13 residues.

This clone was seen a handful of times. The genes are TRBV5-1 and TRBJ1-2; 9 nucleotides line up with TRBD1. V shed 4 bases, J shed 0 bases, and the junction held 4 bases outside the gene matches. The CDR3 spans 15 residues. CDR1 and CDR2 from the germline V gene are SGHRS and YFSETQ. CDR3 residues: CASSRDRGANYGYTF. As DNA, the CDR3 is TGCGCCAGCAGCCGCGACAGGGGGGCTAACTATGGCTACACCTTC. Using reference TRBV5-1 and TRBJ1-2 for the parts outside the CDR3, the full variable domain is KAGVTQTPRYLIKTRGQQVTLSCSPISGHRSVSWYQQTPGQGLQFLFEYFSETQRNKGNFPGRFSGRQFSNSRSEMNVSTLELGDSALYLCASSRDRGANYGYTFGSGTRLTVV.

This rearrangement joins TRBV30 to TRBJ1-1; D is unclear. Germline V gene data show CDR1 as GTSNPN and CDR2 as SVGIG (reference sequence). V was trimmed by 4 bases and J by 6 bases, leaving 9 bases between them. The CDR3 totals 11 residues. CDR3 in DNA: TGTGCCTGGACCCCCGGCGCTGAAGCTTTCTTT. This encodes CAWTPGAEAFF.

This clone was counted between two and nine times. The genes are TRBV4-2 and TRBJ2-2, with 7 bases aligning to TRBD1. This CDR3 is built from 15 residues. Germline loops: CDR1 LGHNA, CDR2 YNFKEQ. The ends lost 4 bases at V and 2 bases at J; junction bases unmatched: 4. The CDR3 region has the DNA TGTGCCAGCAGCCGACAGGGATCCAACACCGGGGAGCTGTTTTTT. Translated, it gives CASSRQGSNTGELFF.

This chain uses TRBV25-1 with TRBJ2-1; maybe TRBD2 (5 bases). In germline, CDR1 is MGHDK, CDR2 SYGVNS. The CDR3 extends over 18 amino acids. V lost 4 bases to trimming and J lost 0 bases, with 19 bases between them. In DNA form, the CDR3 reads TGTGCCAGCAGTGTTCGGTTGGGGAGAAAGAGCTCCTACAATGAGCAGTTCTTC. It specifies CASSVRLGRKSSYNEQFF. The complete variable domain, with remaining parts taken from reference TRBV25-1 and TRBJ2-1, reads EADIYQTPRYLVIGTGKKITLECSQTMGHDKMYWYQQDPGMELHLIHYSYGVNSTEKGDLSSESTVSRIRTEHFPLTLESARPSHTSQYLCASSVRLGRKSSYNEQFFGPGTRLTVL.

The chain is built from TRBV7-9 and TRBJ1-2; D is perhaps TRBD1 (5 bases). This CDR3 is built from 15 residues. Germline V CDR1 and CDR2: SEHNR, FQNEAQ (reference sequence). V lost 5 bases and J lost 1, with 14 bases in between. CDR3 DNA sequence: TGTGCCAGCAGCGCGGACATCCCCCTTAACTATGGCTACACCTTC. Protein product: CASSADIPLNYGYTF.

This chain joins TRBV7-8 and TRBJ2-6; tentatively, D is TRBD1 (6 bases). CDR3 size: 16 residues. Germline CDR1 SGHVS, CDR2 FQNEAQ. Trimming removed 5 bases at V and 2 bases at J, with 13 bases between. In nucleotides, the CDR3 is TGTGCCAGCAGCCCCAGGGGTGGGGCTGGGGCCAACGTCCTGACTTTC. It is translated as CASSPRGGAGANVLTF.

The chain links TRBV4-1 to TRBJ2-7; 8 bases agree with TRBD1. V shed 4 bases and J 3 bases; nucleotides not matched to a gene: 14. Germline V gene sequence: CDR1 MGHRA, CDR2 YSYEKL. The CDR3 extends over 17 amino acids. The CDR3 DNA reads TGCGCCAGCAGCCCGTACCTTCCGGACAGGGCTGTCTACGAGCAGTACTTC. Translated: CASSPYLPDRAVYEQYF.